This T cell receptor (beta chain) was recorded in a study of memory CD4+ T cells and cytomegalovirus serostatus. Single viable CD3+CD4+CD8-CD45RO+ cells were sorted as the memory CD4+ T cells. Only a few counts were recorded for this clone. The data were produced by immunoSEQ multiplex PCR, yet TCRdb's version contains in-frame clones alone and is incomplete. The repertoire holds some 58,000 clones, with more than 70% as singletons. This CDR3 comprises 14 residues. Germline-derived CDR1 and CDR2 are LNHNV and YYDKDF (reference sequence). V gave up 1 base and J gave up 7 bases, with 13 bases separating them.

Specimen: memory CD4+ T cells from blood. The chain uses TRBV15 and TRBJ1-2, with D tentatively TRBD1 (5 bases). The TCR was taken from an adult in good health and CMV-seronegative. The CDR3 spells CATSRGTGVSGYTF. The DNA for the CDR3 is TGTGCCACCAGCAGAGGGACGGGGGTTAGTGGCTACACCTTC.